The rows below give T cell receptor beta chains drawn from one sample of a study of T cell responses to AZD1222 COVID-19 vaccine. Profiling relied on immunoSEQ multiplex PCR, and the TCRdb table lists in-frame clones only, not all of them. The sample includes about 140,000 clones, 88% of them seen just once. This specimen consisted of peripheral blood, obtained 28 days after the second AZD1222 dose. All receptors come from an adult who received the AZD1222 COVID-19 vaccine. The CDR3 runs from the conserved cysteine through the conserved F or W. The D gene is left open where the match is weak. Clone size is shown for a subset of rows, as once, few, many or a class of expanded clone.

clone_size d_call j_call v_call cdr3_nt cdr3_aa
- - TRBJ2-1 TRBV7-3 TGTGCCAGCAGCTTGGGGGTTGAGCAGTTCTTC CASSLGVEQFF
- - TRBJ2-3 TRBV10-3 TGTGCCATCGACGCAGGCACAGATACGCAGTATTTT CAIDAGTDTQYF
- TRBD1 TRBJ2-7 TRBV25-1 TGTGCCAGCAGTCCCCCCGGGACAGTTATCGAGCAGTACTTC CASSPPGTVIEQYF
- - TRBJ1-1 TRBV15 TGTGCCACGCAAGGGGTCATGAACACTGAAGCTTTCTTT CATQGVMNTEAFF
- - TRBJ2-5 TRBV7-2 TGTGCCAGCAGCTCAGGACCAAGGGGGGATTCGCTGACCCAGTACTTC CASSSGPRGDSLTQYF
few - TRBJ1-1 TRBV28 TGTGCCAGCAGAGTACCCATACCGGGACACAAGAACACTGAAGCTTTCTTT CASRVPIPGHKNTEAFF
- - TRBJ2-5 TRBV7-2 TGTGCCGGAAGGGAGCAAGAGACCCAGTACTTC CAGREQETQYF
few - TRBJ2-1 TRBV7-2 TGTGCCAGCAATCTAGCGTTCTTGTATGAGCAGTTCTTC CASNLAFLYEQFF
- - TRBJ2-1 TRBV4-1 TGCGCCAGCAGTATGTTTGGCAATGAGCAGTTCTTC CASSMFGNEQFF
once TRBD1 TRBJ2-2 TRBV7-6 TGTGCCAGCAGCTTATTGACAGGGGGGACCGGGGAGCTGTTTTTT CASSLLTGGTGELFF
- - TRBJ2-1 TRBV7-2 TGTGCCAGCAGCTTAGTACTAGCCCCCAATGAGCAGTTCTTC CASSLVLAPNEQFF